The present entry profiles one T cell receptor beta chain with its context. This sample is part of a study of blood T cell repertoires in COVID-19. Study overall: Sites across the United States, Italy and Spain contributed samples from acute and convalescent COVID-19. T cells, B-cell-depleted T cells, or PBMCs provided the cDNA or gDNA that served as material.

This CDR3 is built from 16 residues. With 2 bases removed from V and 4 bases from J, the gap between germline ends came to 17 bases. CDR1 and CDR2 from the germline V gene are SGHTA and FQGNSA. Per the original data handling: Reference gene primer amplification yielded estimated nucleated cell counts. The table came from immunoSEQ multiplex PCR; TCRdb's copy has only in-frame clones and leaves some out. V, J and clone size were drawn from that table, and D and trimming were deduced from the DNA. This sample carries some 240,000 clones, roughly four fifths of them seen once, and the ten largest clones take over 7.5%.

The V gene is TRBV7-2, the J gene TRBJ2-5; D perhaps matches TRBD2 (5 bases). The sample comprised peripheral blood. The clonotype originates from an elderly woman with acute or convalescent COVID-19. In nucleotides, the CDR3 is TGTGCCAGCAGCTTAAGTGGTAGGGCCCGGGGAGAGACCCAGTACTTC. Its translation is CASSLSGRARGETQYF.